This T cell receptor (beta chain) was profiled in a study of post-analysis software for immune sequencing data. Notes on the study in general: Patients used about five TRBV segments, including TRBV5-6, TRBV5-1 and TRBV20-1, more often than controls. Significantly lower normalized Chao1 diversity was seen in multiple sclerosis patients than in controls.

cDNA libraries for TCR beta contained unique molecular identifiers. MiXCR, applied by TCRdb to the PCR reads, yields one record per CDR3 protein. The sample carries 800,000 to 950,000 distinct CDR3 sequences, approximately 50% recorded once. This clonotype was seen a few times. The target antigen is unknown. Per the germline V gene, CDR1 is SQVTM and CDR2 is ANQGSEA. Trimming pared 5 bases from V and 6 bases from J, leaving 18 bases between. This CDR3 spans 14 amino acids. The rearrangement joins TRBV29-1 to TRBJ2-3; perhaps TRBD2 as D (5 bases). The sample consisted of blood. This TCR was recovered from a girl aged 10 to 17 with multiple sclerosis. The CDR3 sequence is CSVSLGLKQDTQYF. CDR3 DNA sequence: TGCAGCGTTTCCCTAGGACTGAAGCAGGATACGCAGTATTTT.